These 22 T cell receptor beta chains originate from one sample sequenced in a study of blood T cell repertoires in COVID-19. Profiling relied on immunoSEQ multiplex PCR, and the TCRdb table lists in-frame clones only, not all of them. The table shows about 120,000 clones, with 81% occurring only once. The sequenced sample was peripheral blood. The receptors stem from a man aged 25-45 years with COVID-19, enrolled during active disease.

This clone appeared a few times. The chain uses TRBV15 and TRBJ1-5; possible D gene TRBD1, 5 bases. This CDR3 has 16 amino acids. Germline assignment: CDR1 LNHNV and CDR2 YYDKDF (reference sequence). Between the trimmed V and J ends, which lost 1 base and 3 bases, there was a span of 13 bases. As DNA, the CDR3 is TGTGCCACCAGCAGAGTCACAAGACAGTCCAATCAGCCCCAGCATTTT. It specifies CATSRVTRQSNQPQHF.

Only a few counts were recorded for this clone. The rearrangement uses TRBV7-2 and TRBJ2-7; 7 bases match TRBD1. Germline V gene data show CDR1 as SGHTA and CDR2 as FQGNSA. The CDR3 runs 15 residues. The ends lost 4 bases at V and 5 bases at J; junction bases unmatched: 11. The chain's CDR3 is CASSSSTGSGHEQYF. As DNA, the CDR3 is TGTGCCAGCAGCTCTTCGACAGGGTCAGGCCACGAGCAGTACTTC.

The chain is built from TRBV7-9 and TRBJ2-5; D is ambiguous. This CDR3 is built from 11 residues. Germline V gene sequence: CDR1 SEHNR, CDR2 FQNEAQ (reference sequence). Trimming left V 5 bases short and J 2 bases short, with 3 bases between. The CDR3: CASSPQETQYF. CDR3 sequence (DNA): TGTGCCAGCAGCCCTCAAGAGACCCAGTACTTC.

The chain joins TRBV5-1 to TRBJ2-4, with D maybe TRBD1 (6 bases). Trimming took off 4 bases at V and 0 bases at J, with 14 bases between the two ends. Germline CDR1 and CDR2: SGHRS and YFSETQ. This CDR3 region has 16 residues. The CDR3 here is CASSHRAPIAKNIQYF. In DNA, the CDR3 is TGCGCCAGCAGCCACAGGGCCCCGATAGCCAAAAACATTCAGTACTTC.

The V gene is TRBV28, the J gene TRBJ1-6; D possibly corresponds to TRBD1 (5 bases). Germline V gene sequence: CDR1 MDHEN, CDR2 SYDVKM. V was pared by 7 bases and J by 7 bases, with 11 bases between. CDR3 size: 13 residues. The CDR3 protein is CASIAPGNSPLHF. The CDR3 nucleotides read TGTGCCAGCATCGCCCCAGGGAATTCACCCCTCCACTTT.

This clone was observed a few times. The chain recombines TRBV30 with TRBJ2-7, with 9 bases aligning to TRBD2. The ends lost 0 bases at V and 4 bases at J; junction bases unmatched: 7. The CDR3 has 15 amino acids. Germline CDR1 GTSNPN, CDR2 SVGIG (reference sequence). CDR3: CAWSVSGGRVYEQYF. The CDR3 region has the DNA TGTGCCTGGAGTGTATCTGGCGGGAGGGTTTACGAGCAGTACTTC.

The chain combines TRBV7-2 with TRBJ2-1; possibly TRBD2 for D (5 bases). CDR1 and CDR2 (germline): SGHTA, FQGNSA. This CDR3 spans 15 amino acids. Deletions cut 0 bases from V and 3 bases from J, with 9 bases between. The chain's CDR3 is CASSLAFGGYNEQFF. Written as DNA, the CDR3 is TGTGCCAGCAGCTTAGCGTTCGGAGGCTACAATGAGCAGTTCTTC. The whole variable domain, remainder taken from reference TRBV7-2 and TRBJ2-1, is GAGVSQSPSNKVTEKGKDVELRCDPISGHTALYWYRQSLGQGLEFLIYFQGNSAPDKSGLPSDRFSAERTGGSVSTLTIQRTQQEDSAVYLCASSLAFGGYNEQFFGPGTRLTVL.

The chain links TRBV18 to TRBJ1-1; 7 nucleotides align to TRBD1. The V gene end was trimmed by 3 bases and the J gene end by 1 base; junction bases not matched to a gene: 5. The CDR3 length is 15 residues. The germline V gene encodes CDR1 KGHSH and CDR2 LQKENI. This CDR3 is CASSPGTARNTEAFF. CDR3 DNA sequence: TGTGCCAGCTCACCCGGGACAGCACGGAACACTGAAGCTTTCTTT.

The rearrangement uses TRBV7-3 and TRBJ2-4; a possible D gene is TRBD2 (5 bases). V lost 5 bases and J 9 bases, leaving 14 bases between the germline ends. Germline V gene data show CDR1 as SGHTA and CDR2 as FQGTGA. The CDR3 is made up of 13 amino acids. The CDR3 coding sequence is TGTGCCAGCAGCCCAGCGAGCGAGGGCATTCAGTACTTC. It encodes CASSPASEGIQYF.

V and J are TRBV15 and TRBJ2-3; 7 positions match TRBD1. V lost 9 bases, J lost 0 bases, and 12 bases stayed unmatched. The CDR3 runs to 16 residues. Germline CDR1 and CDR2: LNHNV and YYDKDF (reference sequence). DNA for the CDR3: TGTGCCACACGCCGGATTGAGGGGGCTAGCACAGATACGCAGTATTTT. Translation: CATRRIEGASTDTQYF.

The chain couples TRBV19 to TRBJ2-2; 7 bases are a match to TRBD2. V lost 3 bases to trimming and J lost 1 base; unmatched junction nucleotides: 2. The CDR3 has 15 residues. Germline values: CDR1 LNHDA, CDR2 SQIVND (reference sequence). CDR3 amino acids: CASSITSVNTGELFF. The CDR3 DNA reads as TGTGCCAGTAGTATTACTAGCGTGAACACCGGGGAGCTGTTTTTT.

The genes are TRBV5-6 and TRBJ1-4; tentatively, D is TRBD1 (6 bases). This CDR3 comprises 16 residues. In germline, CDR1 is SGHDT, CDR2 YYEEEE. The V end lost 2 bases, the J end lost 4 bases, and 15 bases lay between the germline ends. In DNA form, the CDR3 reads TGTGCCAGCAGCTTACCAGGGACACGGAATAATGAAAAACTGTTTTTT. This codes for CASSLPGTRNNEKLFF. Full variable domain (missing parts from reference TRBV5-6 and TRBJ1-4): DAGVTQSPTHLIKTRGQQVTLRCSPKSGHDTVSWYQQALGQGPQFIFQYYEEEERQRGNFPDRFSGHQFPNYSSELNVNALLLGDSALYLCASSLPGTRNNEKLFFGSGTQLSVL.

The chain uses TRBV30 and TRBJ2-3, with D possibly being TRBD2 (5 bases). Germline V gene sequence: CDR1 GTSNPN, CDR2 SVGIG (reference sequence). The CDR3 is made up of 15 amino acids. Trimming stripped 0 bases from V and 0 bases from J, with 10 bases between. CDR3 DNA: TGTGCCTGGAGTGTGTGGGGAGTTAGCACAGATACGCAGTATTTT. It codes for CAWSVWGVSTDTQYF.

The DNA for the CDR3 is TGTGCCTGGAGTAGGAGGTCACCCCTCCACTTT. It is translated as CAWSRRSPLHF. This sequence joins TRBV30 and TRBJ1-6; D unclear. V dropped 2 bases and J dropped 10 bases, with 6 bases sitting between them. This CDR3 comprises 11 residues. Germline V lookup: CDR1 GTSNPN, CDR2 SVGIG (reference sequence).

The genes are TRBV28 and TRBJ2-3; D is undetermined. The CDR3 loop spans 13 amino acids. Trimming cost V 3 bases and J 3 bases, with 7 bases left between them. CDR1 is MDHEN and CDR2 is SYDVKM in the germline V gene. The CDR3 nucleotides are TGTGCCAGCAGTTTTTCCGGGACAGATACGCAGTATTTT. The encoded protein is CASSFSGTDTQYF.

The rearrangement links TRBV5-1 to TRBJ2-7, with D unclear. The V end lost 4 bases, the J end lost 0 bases, and 5 bases lay between the germline ends. CDR3 length: 12 residues. The germline V gene has CDR1 SGHRS and CDR2 YFSETQ. CDR3: CASSPSSYEQYF. The CDR3, as DNA: TGCGCCAGCAGCCCGAGCTCCTACGAGCAGTACTTC.

The chain combines TRBV5-5 with TRBJ1-1; 7 positions match TRBD1. Per the germline V gene, CDR1 is SGHKS and CDR2 is YYEKEE (reference sequence). The CDR3 covers 20 residues. V was pared by 4 bases and J by 3 bases, with 24 bases of the junction left unmatched. The CDR3 DNA follows: TGTGCCAGCAGCCCCACGACAGGGAAGGGCAGGTCGTCGCGATACACTGAAGCTTTCTTT. Encoded protein: CASSPTTGKGRSSRYTEAFF.

In its sample, this clone was seen a few times. This chain connects TRBV5-1 to TRBJ1-3, with unresolved D. In germline, CDR1 is SGHRS, CDR2 YFSETQ. The CDR3 covers 16 residues. V lost 1 base and J 2 bases, leaving 13 bases between the germline ends. In DNA, the CDR3 is TGCGCCAGCAGCTTGTCCGGTCAAGGAGCTGGAAACACCATATATTTT. Encoded protein: CASSLSGQGAGNTIYF.

The chain joins TRBV30 to TRBJ1-2; TRBD1 aligns across 7 bases. Losses at the gene ends were 2 bases for V and 3 bases for J; bases not matched to a gene: 3. The germline CDR1 and CDR2 sequences are GTSNPN and SVGIG (reference sequence). The CDR3 spans 13 residues. CDR3 sequence (DNA): TGTGCCTGGAGTCCCGGGACAGACTATGGCTACACCTTC. Translating it yields CAWSPGTDYGYTF.

The chain uses TRBV28 and TRBJ1-2; D is possibly TRBD1 (6 bases). Trimming took 6 bases from V and 3 from J, leaving 11 bases between them. The CDR3 loop spans 13 amino acids. Germline CDR1 MDHEN, CDR2 SYDVKM. The CDR3 DNA sequence: TGTGCCAGCAGCCTAACAGGGTACTATGGCTACACCTTC. It translates to CASSLTGYYGYTF.

This clone was recorded a few times. CDR3 in amino acids: CAWSERLAGGLGEQYF. CDR3 sequence (DNA): TGTGCCTGGAGTGAGCGACTAGCGGGGGGTTTAGGTGAGCAGTACTTC. The rearrangement uses TRBV30 and TRBJ2-7, with 13 bases lining up with TRBD2. Trimming cost V 1 base and J 7 bases; bases outside gene matches: 10. This CDR3 region has 16 residues. CDR1 is GTSNPN and CDR2 is SVGIG in the germline V gene (reference sequence).

The V and J genes are TRBV6-2 or TRBV6-3 and TRBJ2-1, with TRBD2 identical over 10 bases. The germline gives CDR1 MNHEY, CDR2 SVGEGT. With 5 bases clipped from V and 4 bases from J, the junction kept 8 bases outside the gene matches. The CDR3 runs to 16 residues. Here the CDR3 DNA reads TGTGCCAGCAGTGGCAGGACTAGCGGTTTATACAATGAGCAGTTCTTC. Protein product: CASSGRTSGLYNEQFF.